The 21 T cell receptor beta chains below were found in one sample sequenced in a study of vaccination effects on CD4 cells after COVID-19. CD4+ T cells specific for antigen were expanded with viral peptide pools by the ViraFEST assay before sequencing. Scientists isolated CD4+ T cells after an approximately 10-day culture period ended. All vaccine recipients tested negative for nucleocapsid antibodies and had never contracted SARS-CoV-2 infection. Sequenced by immunoSEQ multiplex PCR; TCRdb stores in-frame clones only, minus some. The table includes about 73,000 clones, about four fifths detected once. No antigens are known for them. The specimen was CD4+ T cells from PBMCs cultured with SARS-CoV-2 spike peptides, collected before COVID-19 vaccination. Receptors originate from a human donor who received a COVID-19 vaccine.

V is TRBV5-6 and J is TRBJ2-3; 9 nucleotides agree with TRBD1. The CDR3 contains 16 residues. Germline V gene lookup returns CDR1 SGHDT and CDR2 YYEEEE. Trimming took 0 bases from V and 1 from J; bases not matched to a gene: 3. CDR3 amino acids: CASSLVGTGRTDTQYF. CDR3 DNA sequence: TGTGCCAGCAGCTTGGTTGGGACAGGGCGCACAGATACGCAGTATTTT.

The V gene is TRBV21-1, the J gene TRBJ1-5. TRBV21-1 is listed as a pseudogene. CDR3 length equals 15 residues. CDR3 sequence: CASSPKGLGNQPQHF. CDR3 nucleotides: TGTGCCAGCTCCCCAAAGGGCTTAGGCAATCAGCCCCAGCATTTT.

The rearrangement joins TRBV19 to TRBJ1-5, with 11 bases matching TRBD1. Per the germline V gene, CDR1 is LNHDA and CDR2 is SQIVND (reference sequence). The CDR3 is 16 residues long. The trim removed 7 bases at V and 2 bases at J, leaving 7 bases unmatched. The CDR3 spells CASTRTGGFGNQPQHF. The CDR3 coding sequence is TGTGCCAGTACCAGGACAGGGGGCTTCGGCAATCAGCCCCAGCATTTT. The complete variable domain, with remaining parts taken from reference TRBV19 and TRBJ1-5, reads DGGITQSPKYLFRKEGQNVTLSCEQNLNHDAMYWYRQDPGQGLRLIYYSQIVNDFQKGDIAEGYSVSREKKESFPLTVTSAQKNPTAFYLCASTRTGGFGNQPQHFGDGTRLSIL.

The chain links TRBV19 to TRBJ2-4, with a tentative D call TRBD2 (6 bases). Trimming removed 7 bases at V and 2 bases at J, with 12 bases between. The CDR3 extends over 14 amino acids. From germline, CDR1 is LNHDA and CDR2 SQIVND (reference sequence). The DNA of the CDR3 is TGTGCCAGTAATCGGGCGGGGACCAAAAACATTCAGTACTTC. Translation: CASNRAGTKNIQYF.

The chain joins TRBV5-1 to TRBJ2-3; 7 bases line up with TRBD2. Germline-derived CDR1 and CDR2 are SGHRS and YFSETQ. V lost 3 bases and J lost 4; bases outside the gene matches: 5. The CDR3 is 14 amino acids. This CDR3 reads CASSSGTTPDTQYF. For the CDR3, the DNA is TGCGCCAGCAGCTCCGGGACTACCCCAGATACGCAGTATTTT.

The chain recombines TRBV30 with TRBJ1-1; D remains ambiguous. V lost 4 bases, J lost 4 bases, and 16 bases lay in between. From germline, CDR1 is GTSNPN and CDR2 SVGIG (reference sequence). This CDR3 has 14 amino acids. The CDR3 loop is CAWTPPPGGTEAFF. Here the CDR3 DNA reads TGTGCCTGGACTCCTCCCCCGGGAGGCACTGAAGCTTTCTTT.

This clone was recorded a few times. V is TRBV28 and J is TRBJ1-1; tentatively, D is TRBD1 (6 bases). V lost 6 bases and J lost 0, with 17 bases in between. The CDR3 totals 16 residues. Germline assignment: CDR1 MDHEN and CDR2 SYDVKM. The CDR3 DNA reads as TGTGCCAGCAGCAACACTCGTCAGGGGCTGAACACTGAAGCTTTCTTT. Translation: CASSNTRQGLNTEAFF.

The chain combines TRBV20-1 with TRBJ1-3, with D maybe TRBD1 (6 bases). The CDR3 is 13 amino acids. CDR1 DFQATT and CDR2 SNEGSKA come from the germline V gene (reference sequence). V gave up 3 bases and J gave up 4 bases, with 10 bases separating them. The CDR3 DNA follows: TGCAGTGCTAGTTCGGGGGCCGGAAACACCATATATTTT. This codes for CSASSGAGNTIYF.

DNA for the CDR3: TGTGCTTCTCGAGACCTCCGGGAATCCCTCATTGGGCAGTATTTT. Its protein is CASRDLRESLIGQYF. V gene TRBV30 combines with J gene TRBJ2-3, with D possibly TRBD2 on 5 matching bases. Germline V gene sequence: CDR1 GTSNPN, CDR2 SVGIG (reference sequence). CDR3 size: 15 residues. The whole variable domain, filled in from reference TRBV30 and TRBJ2-3, reads SQTIHQWPATLVQPVGSPLSLECTVEGTSNPNLYWYRQAAGRGLQLLFYSVGIGQISSEVPQNLSASRPQDRQFILSSKKLLLSDSGFYLCASRDLRESLIGQYFGPGTRLTVL.

V gene TRBV24-1 combines with J gene TRBJ2-5; tentatively, D is TRBD1 (5 bases). CDR1 and CDR2 (germline): KGHDR, SFDVKD. The CDR3 sequence is 15 residues long. The V end was cut by 5 bases, the J end by 5 bases, with 17 bases between. CDR3 sequence reads: CATSVQQVTGETQYF. The CDR3 region has the DNA TGTGCCACCAGTGTCCAACAGGTGACCGGGGAGACCCAGTACTTC.

This chain uses TRBV19 with TRBJ2-1; D is perhaps TRBD1 or TRBD2 (5 bases each). CDR1 and CDR2 (germline): LNHDA, SQIVND (reference sequence). The CDR3 is 11 residues long. The V end was cut by 6 bases, the J end by 8 bases, with 8 bases between. The CDR3 sequence: CASRVGDEQFF. Here the CDR3 DNA reads TGTGCCAGTAGGGTGGGGGATGAGCAGTTCTTC.

The CDR3 DNA reads as TGTGCCAGCAGCTCCGCGACGGCGAGCAATCAGCCCCAGCATTTT. Amino acid sequence: CASSSATASNQPQHF. The gene calls are TRBV6-5 and TRBJ1-5; D not resolved. Trimming left V 6 bases short and J 1 base short, with 13 bases between. This CDR3 region has 15 residues. Germline CDR1 is MNHEY and CDR2 is SVGAGI.

V and J are TRBV5-1 and TRBJ2-7; 8 nucleotides align to TRBD2. Germline lookup yields CDR1 SGHRS and CDR2 YFSETQ. The length of the CDR3 is 15 residues. With 0 bases clipped from V and 2 bases from J, the junction kept 4 bases outside the gene matches. The CDR3, as DNA: TGCGCCAGCAGCTTGGGAGCGGGGGTTGCCTACGAGCAGTACGTC. This codes for CASSLGAGVAYEQYV.

The chain joins TRBV6-2 or TRBV6-3 to TRBJ2-5; unclear D gene. Germline-derived CDR1 and CDR2 are MNHEY and SVGEGT. Between the trimmed V and J ends, which lost 4 bases and 3 bases, there was a span of 6 bases. CDR3 length: 12 residues. The CDR3 sequence: CASSSGKETQYF. In DNA form, the CDR3 reads TGTGCCAGCAGTTCTGGGAAAGAGACCCAGTACTTC.

The chain carries TRBV28 and TRBJ2-7; TRBD1 aligns across 10 bases. The germline V gene has CDR1 MDHEN and CDR2 SYDVKM. CDR3 length: 13 amino acids. Losses at the gene ends were 6 bases for V and 3 bases for J; bases not matched to a gene: 2. CDR3 nucleotide sequence: TGTGCCAGCAGCCGGGACAGGGGCTACGAGCAGTACGTC. It encodes CASSRDRGYEQYV.

The rearrangement joins TRBV5-1 to TRBJ2-2; weak D call: TRBD1 (6 bases). The CDR3 sequence is 17 residues long. V was cut by 0 bases and J by 0 bases, with 12 bases left in between. Germline CDR1 is SGHRS and CDR2 is YFSETQ. The DNA of the CDR3 is TGCGCCAGCAGCTTGGATCACGGGACAACGAACACCGGGGAGCTGTTTTTT. Protein: CASSLDHGTTNTGELFF. Based on the CDR3 plus reference TRBV5-1 and TRBJ2-2, the full variable domain is KAGVTQTPRYLIKTRGQQVTLSCSPISGHRSVSWYQQTPGQGLQFLFEYFSETQRNKGNFPGRFSGRQFSNSRSEMNVSTLELGDSALYLCASSLDHGTTNTGELFFGEGSRLTVL.

This clone was detected only a few times. The V and J genes are TRBV4-1 and TRBJ1-1; D unclear. Germline V lookup: CDR1 MGHRA, CDR2 YSYEKL. V was cut by 6 bases and J by 1 base, with 12 bases left in between. The CDR3 totals 14 residues. The CDR3: CASRGRTENTEAFF. The DNA of the CDR3 is TGCGCCAGCAGGGGAAGGACGGAGAACACTGAAGCTTTCTTT.

V and J are TRBV7-2 and TRBJ2-3; no clear D gene. CDR1 is SGHTA and CDR2 is FQGNSA in the germline V gene. Trimming cost V 1 base and J 5 bases, with 4 bases left between them. There are 12 residues in the CDR3. The CDR3 nucleotides read TGTGCCAGCAGCTTAGTAGTAGATACGCAGTATTTT. Protein: CASSLVVDTQYF.

The chain employs TRBV5-3 and TRBJ1-4; 8 bases are shared with TRBD1. TRBV5-3 is recorded as an ORF, its role being uncertain. This CDR3 contains 15 residues. With V trimmed by 0 bases and J by 8 bases, 6 bases remained unmatched. This CDR3 is CARSLVQGAGEKLFF. In nucleotides, the CDR3 is TGTGCCAGAAGCTTGGTGCAGGGGGCAGGCGAAAAACTGTTTTTT.

This chain links TRBV5-6 with TRBJ1-5; tentatively, D is TRBD1 (6 bases). CDR1 SGHDT and CDR2 YYEEEE come from the germline V gene. This CDR3 is built from 16 residues. The V gene lost 3 bases and the J gene lost 0 bases, with 13 bases spanning the gap. CDR3 protein: CASSYTTGTSNQPQHF. The CDR3 DNA sequence: TGTGCCAGCAGCTATACGACAGGAACTAGCAATCAGCCCCAGCATTTT.

This clone was seen more than once but under ten times. The rearrangement links TRBV14 to TRBJ2-2; perhaps D is TRBD1 or TRBD2 (5 bases each). The CDR3 consists of 14 residues. The V gene's germline CDR1 is SGHDN and CDR2 FVKESK. Trimming stripped 5 bases from V and 6 bases from J, with 13 bases between. The CDR3 region has the DNA TGTGCCAGCAGCTATTTGGGGGATTCCGGGGAGCTGTTTTTT. It specifies CASSYLGDSGELFF.